This T cell receptor beta chain was obtained from a study of cytomegalovirus exposure and HLA in healthy donors. Study overall: When 300 to 400 donors were genotyped, roughly 80% of them were found to fall in the Caucasian-associated ancestry cluster.

Study-level points and caveats: Presence/absence analyses treated sequencing depth as roughly uniform across donors. Being indistinguishable, some V segments were excluded, TRBV6-2 and TRBV6-3 among them. Associated with cytomegalovirus, according to the listing, were 150 to 200 TCR beta chains.

Both 60 Vbeta primers and 13 Jbeta primers went into the PCR. Profiling relied on immunoSEQ multiplex PCR, and the TCRdb table lists in-frame clones only, not all of them. Of 150,000 to 200,000 clones listed, roughly 13% were seen once; the top ten hold approximately 8.4%. As to this clone: Its antigen is not known.

This CDR3 is built from 14 residues. Germline V gives CDR1 MNHNS, CDR2 SASEGT. V shed 6 bases, J shed 2 bases, and the junction held 7 bases outside the gene matches. The chain has TRBV6-1 and TRBJ2-7, with 7 bases aligning to TRBD1. The specimen was PBMCs. This sequence was found in a man in his fifties or sixties in good health and CMV-seropositive. DNA for the CDR3: TGTGCCAGCAGCCAAGGGGACAGTACCTACGAGCAGTACGTC. Translating it yields CASSQGDSTYEQYV.